The source of this TCR beta chain is a study of graft-versus-host responses after intestinal transplantation. Regarding the study as a whole: With peak circulating GvH clone levels came an association with early post-transplant HvG declines.

A word on this clone: Its target is unknown.

CDR1 and CDR2 (germline): LNHNV, YYDKDF (reference sequence). Trimming stripped 5 bases from V and 0 bases from J, with 12 bases between. This CDR3 is 15 amino acids long. Tissue processing of the graft released intraepithelial and lamina propria lymphocytes from it. The protocol was immunoSEQ multiplex PCR, while the TCRdb copy is restricted to in-frame clones and leaves out a portion. The sample includes approximately 5,000 clones, roughly 65% of them seen just once. The sequence was obtained from a human patient who received an intestinal transplant, so some T cells may come from the graft donor. The rearrangement links TRBV15 to TRBJ2-3; the D gene is possibly TRBD1 (5 bases). The source material was ileum tissue, sampled just over 300 days after intestinal transplant. The CDR3 reads CATSSQGTSTDTQYF. The CDR3, as DNA: TGTGCCACCAGCTCCCAGGGTACTAGCACAGATACGCAGTATTTT.